Listed here are 9 T cell receptor beta chains from one sample, sequenced in a study of T cell therapy after organ transplantation. Time point in this sample: 4-8 weeks after completion of therapy. Clones were sequenced by immunoSEQ multiplex PCR, and TCRdb holds only the in-frame ones, with some missing. The sample holds 20,000 or so clones, approximately 85% seen once. No antigen has been identified for these receptors. The sample was CD8+ T cells from blood, taken after autologous CMV-specific T cell therapy. These receptors were taken from a human patient who had received a solid organ transplant and had CMV disease. A subset of T cells may come from the graft donor.

For the CDR3, the DNA is TGTGCCACCAGCAGAGACCTTGGAGGGGCCAACGTCCTGACTTTC. Protein sequence: CATSRDLGGANVLTF. The chain has TRBV15 and TRBJ2-6, with D unclear. Germline assignment: CDR1 LNHNV and CDR2 YYDKDF (reference sequence). The CDR3 loop spans 15 amino acids. Trimming removed 0 bases from V and 4 bases from J, with 7 bases in between.

The CDR3 protein is CASSETSGYNEQFF. The CDR3 bases are TGCGCCAGCAGCGAGACTAGCGGGTACAATGAGCAGTTCTTC. The chain uses TRBV4-1 and TRBJ2-1, with TRBD2 matching 10 bases. The CDR3 runs 14 residues. The trim removed 5 bases at V and 4 bases at J, leaving 2 bases unmatched. Per the germline V gene, CDR1 is MGHRA and CDR2 is YSYEKL.

The CDR3 loop reads CASSLWESGELFF. CDR3 coding DNA: TGTGCCAGCAGCTTATGGGAGAGCGGGGAGCTGTTTTTT. This chain connects TRBV7-9 to TRBJ2-2; maybe TRBD2 (5 bases). This CDR3 spans 13 amino acids. Germline V lookup: CDR1 SEHNR, CDR2 FQNEAQ (reference sequence). Trimming pared 2 bases from V and 7 bases from J, leaving 8 bases between. The complete variable domain, with remaining parts taken from reference TRBV7-9 and TRBJ2-2, reads DTGVSQNPRHKITKRGQNVTFRCDPISEHNRLYWYRQTLGQGPEFLTYFQNEAQLEKSRLLSDRFSAERPKGSFSTLEIQRTEQGDSAMYLCASSLWESGELFFGEGSRLTVL.

A word on this clone: Germline and junction disagree at one end, which may indicate a read error. The sample holds other DNA sequences that translate to the same CDR3. This sequence joins TRBV5-1 and TRBJ1-1; D perhaps matches TRBD1 (5 bases). The CDR3 covers 16 residues. The germline gives CDR1 SGHRS, CDR2 YFSETQ. DNA of the CDR3: TGTGCCAGCAGCCCATTCGACGGGACTGTGAACACTGAAGCTTTCTTT. Protein sequence: CASSPFDGTVNTEAFF.

This chain joins TRBV5-6 and TRBJ2-7; D not certain. Germline CDR1 reads SGHDT; CDR2 reads YYEEEE. This CDR3 region has 12 residues. Trimming removed 3 bases from V and 3 bases from J, with 7 bases in between. The CDR3 region has the DNA TGTGCCAGCAGCTCCCAGGACTACGAGCAGTACTTC. Amino acid sequence: CASSSQDYEQYF.

This chain links TRBV13 with TRBJ2-7; no firm D call. V was pared by 2 bases and J by 0 bases, with 8 bases between. The germline CDR1 and CDR2 sequences are PRHDT and FYEKMQ (reference sequence). CDR3 size: 14 residues. The CDR3: CASSLRSISYEQYF. CDR3 coding DNA: TGTGCCAGCAGCTTAAGGAGTATCTCCTACGAGCAGTACTTC.

This clone showed up just once. This chain joins TRBV4-1 and TRBJ1-2; D is unresolved. Deletions cut 1 base from V and 0 bases from J, with 12 bases between. CDR3 length equals 16 residues. The germline V gene has CDR1 MGHRA and CDR2 YSYEKL. CDR3 bases: TGCGCCAGCAGCCAAGGGGTCAGCCGGACTAACTATGGCTACACCTTC. Its translation is CASSQGVSRTNYGYTF.

The V gene is TRBV6-1, the J gene TRBJ2-2; TRBD2 matches 7 bases. In germline, CDR1 is MNHNS, CDR2 SASEGT. This CDR3 contains 14 residues. V dropped 2 bases and J dropped 3; count of bases not matched to a gene: 0. The DNA for the CDR3 is TGTGCCAGCAGTGAACTAGCGGACACCGGGGAGCTGTTTTTT. It translates to CASSELADTGELFF.

This chain joins TRBV7-3 and TRBJ2-3; D remains unclear. Germline V gene sequence: CDR1 SGHTA, CDR2 FQGTGA. There are 14 residues in the CDR3. The V end was cut by 3 bases, the J end by 7 bases, with 14 bases between. CDR3 DNA sequence: TGTGCCAGCAGCTTGCTGGGCGGTGGGAATACGCAGTATTTT. The encoded protein is CASSLLGGGNTQYF.